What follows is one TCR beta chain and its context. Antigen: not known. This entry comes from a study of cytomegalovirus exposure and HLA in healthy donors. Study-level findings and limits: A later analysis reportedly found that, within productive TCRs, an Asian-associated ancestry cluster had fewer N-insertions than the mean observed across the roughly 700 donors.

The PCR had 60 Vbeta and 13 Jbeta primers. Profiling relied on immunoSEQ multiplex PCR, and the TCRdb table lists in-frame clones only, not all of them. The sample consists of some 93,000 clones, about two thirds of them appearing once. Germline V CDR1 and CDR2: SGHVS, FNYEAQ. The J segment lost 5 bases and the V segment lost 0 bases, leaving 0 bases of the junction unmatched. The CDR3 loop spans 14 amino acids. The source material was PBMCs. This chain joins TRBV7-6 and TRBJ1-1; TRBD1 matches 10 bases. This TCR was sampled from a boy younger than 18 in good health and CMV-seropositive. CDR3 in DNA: TGTGCCAGCAGCTTAGCGGGACAGGGGACTGAAGCTTTCTTT. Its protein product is CASSLAGQGTEAFF.